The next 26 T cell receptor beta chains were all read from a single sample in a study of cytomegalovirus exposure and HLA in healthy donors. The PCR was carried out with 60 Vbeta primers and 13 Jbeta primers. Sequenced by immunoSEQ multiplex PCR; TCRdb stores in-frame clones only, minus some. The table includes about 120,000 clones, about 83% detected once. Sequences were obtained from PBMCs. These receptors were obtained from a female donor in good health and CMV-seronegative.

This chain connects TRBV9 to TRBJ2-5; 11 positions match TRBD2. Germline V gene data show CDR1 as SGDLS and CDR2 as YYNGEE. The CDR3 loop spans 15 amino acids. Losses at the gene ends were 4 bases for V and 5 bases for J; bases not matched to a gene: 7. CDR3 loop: CASSSSGGAGETQYF. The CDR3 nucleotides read TGTGCCAGCAGCAGTAGCGGGGGGGCGGGGGAGACCCAGTACTTC.

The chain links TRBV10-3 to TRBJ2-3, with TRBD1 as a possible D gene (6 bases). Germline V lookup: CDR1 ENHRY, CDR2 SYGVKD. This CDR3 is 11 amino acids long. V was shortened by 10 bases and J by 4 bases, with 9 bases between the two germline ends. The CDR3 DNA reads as TGTGCCAGCCGGACAGCAGATACGCAGTATTTT. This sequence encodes CASRTADTQYF.

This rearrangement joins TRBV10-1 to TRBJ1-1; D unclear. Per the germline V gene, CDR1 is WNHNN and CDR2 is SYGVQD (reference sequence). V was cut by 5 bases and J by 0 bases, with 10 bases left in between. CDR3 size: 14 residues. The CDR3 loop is CASSRRGLNTEAFF. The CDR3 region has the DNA TGCGCCAGCAGTCGTCGGGGTCTGAACACTGAAGCTTTCTTT.

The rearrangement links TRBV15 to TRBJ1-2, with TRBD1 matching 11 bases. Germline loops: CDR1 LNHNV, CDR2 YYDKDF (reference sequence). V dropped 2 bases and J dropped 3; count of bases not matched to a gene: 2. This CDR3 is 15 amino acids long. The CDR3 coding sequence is TGTGCCACCAGCAGAAGGACAGGGGGCGACTATGGCTACACCTTC. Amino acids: CATSRRTGGDYGYTF.

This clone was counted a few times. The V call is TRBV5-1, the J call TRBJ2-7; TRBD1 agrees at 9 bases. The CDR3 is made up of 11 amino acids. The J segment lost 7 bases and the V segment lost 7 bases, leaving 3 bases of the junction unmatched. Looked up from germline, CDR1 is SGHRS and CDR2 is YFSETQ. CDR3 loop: CASRTGVEQYF. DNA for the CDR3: TGCGCCAGCCGGACAGGGGTGGAGCAGTACTTC.

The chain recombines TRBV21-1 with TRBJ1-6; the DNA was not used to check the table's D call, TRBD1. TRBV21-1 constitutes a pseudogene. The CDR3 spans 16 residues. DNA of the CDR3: TGTGCCAGCAGCAAAGGACAGGGTTTAGGTAATTCACCCCTCCACTTT. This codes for CASSKGQGLGNSPLHF.

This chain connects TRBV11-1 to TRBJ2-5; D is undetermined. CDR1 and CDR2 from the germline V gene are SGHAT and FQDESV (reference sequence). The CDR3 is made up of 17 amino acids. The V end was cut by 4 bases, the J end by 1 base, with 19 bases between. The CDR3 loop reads CASSSSLRETPQETQYF. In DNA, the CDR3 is TGTGCCAGCAGCTCCTCTCTGCGAGAGACACCCCAAGAGACCCAGTACTTC.

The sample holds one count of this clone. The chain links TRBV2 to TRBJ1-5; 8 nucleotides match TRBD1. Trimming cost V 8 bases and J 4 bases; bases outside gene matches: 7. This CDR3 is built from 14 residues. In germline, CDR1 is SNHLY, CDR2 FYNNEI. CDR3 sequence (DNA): TGTGCCAGCGGGATTAGGACAGGGAATCAGCCCCAGCATTTT. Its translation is CASGIRTGNQPQHF.

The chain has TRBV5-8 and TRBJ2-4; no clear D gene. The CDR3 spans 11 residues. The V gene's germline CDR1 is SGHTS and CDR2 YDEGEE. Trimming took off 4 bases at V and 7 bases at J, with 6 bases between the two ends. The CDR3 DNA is TGTGCCAGCAGCCCGAGGAACATTCAGTACTTC. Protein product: CASSPRNIQYF.

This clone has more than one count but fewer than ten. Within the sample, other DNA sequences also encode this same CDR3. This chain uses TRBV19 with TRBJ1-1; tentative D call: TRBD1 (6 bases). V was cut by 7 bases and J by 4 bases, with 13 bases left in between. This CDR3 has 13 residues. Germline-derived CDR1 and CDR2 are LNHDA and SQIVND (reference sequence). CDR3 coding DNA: TGTGCCAGTAATCTTGCAGGGGTCACTGAAGCTTTCTTT. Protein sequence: CASNLAGVTEAFF.

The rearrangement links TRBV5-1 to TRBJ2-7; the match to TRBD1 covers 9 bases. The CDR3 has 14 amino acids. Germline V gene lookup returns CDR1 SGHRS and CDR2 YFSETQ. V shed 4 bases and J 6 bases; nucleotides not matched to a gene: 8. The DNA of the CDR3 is TGCGCCAGCAGCGGGGAGGGGACAGGGCGCGAGCAGTACTTC. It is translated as CASSGEGTGREQYF.

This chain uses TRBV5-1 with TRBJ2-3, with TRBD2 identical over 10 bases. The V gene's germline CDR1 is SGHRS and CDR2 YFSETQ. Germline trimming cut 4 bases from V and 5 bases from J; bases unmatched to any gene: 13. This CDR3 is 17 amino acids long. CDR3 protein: CASSPAGSGGSEDTQYF. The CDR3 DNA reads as TGCGCCAGCAGCCCGGCGGGTAGCGGGGGGTCTGAAGATACGCAGTATTTT.

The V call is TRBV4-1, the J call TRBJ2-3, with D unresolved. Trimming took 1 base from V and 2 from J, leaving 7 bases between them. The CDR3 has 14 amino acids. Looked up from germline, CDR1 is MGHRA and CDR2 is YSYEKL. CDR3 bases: TGCGCCAGCAGCCAAGTTCAGGACACAGATACGCAGTATTTT. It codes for CASSQVQDTDTQYF.

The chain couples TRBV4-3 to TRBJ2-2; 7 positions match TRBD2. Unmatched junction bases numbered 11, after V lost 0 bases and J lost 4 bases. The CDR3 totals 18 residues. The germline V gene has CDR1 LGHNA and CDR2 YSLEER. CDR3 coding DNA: TGCGCCAGCAGCCAAGAAGGTCCTGGGGGGGAGAGCACCGGGGAGCTGTTTTTT. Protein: CASSQEGPGGESTGELFF.

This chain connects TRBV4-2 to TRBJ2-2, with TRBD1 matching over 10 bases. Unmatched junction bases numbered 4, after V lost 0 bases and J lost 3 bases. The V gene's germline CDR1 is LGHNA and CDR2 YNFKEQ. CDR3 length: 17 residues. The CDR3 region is CASSQDPGTGDTGELFF. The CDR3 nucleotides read TGTGCCAGCAGCCAAGACCCCGGGACAGGGGACACCGGGGAGCTGTTTTTT.

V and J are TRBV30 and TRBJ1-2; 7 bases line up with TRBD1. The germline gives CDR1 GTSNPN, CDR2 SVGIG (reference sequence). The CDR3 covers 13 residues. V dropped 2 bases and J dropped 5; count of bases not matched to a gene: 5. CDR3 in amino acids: CAWSPTGTYGYTF. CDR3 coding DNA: TGTGCCTGGAGTCCGACAGGGACGTATGGCTACACCTTC.

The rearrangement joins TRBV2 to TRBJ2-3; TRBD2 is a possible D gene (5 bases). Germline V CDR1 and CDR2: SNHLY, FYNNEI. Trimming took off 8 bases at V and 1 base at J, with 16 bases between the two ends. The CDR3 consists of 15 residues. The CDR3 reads CASEEGGAGTDTQYF. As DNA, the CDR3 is TGTGCCAGCGAGGAAGGTGGAGCGGGCACAGATACGCAGTATTTT.

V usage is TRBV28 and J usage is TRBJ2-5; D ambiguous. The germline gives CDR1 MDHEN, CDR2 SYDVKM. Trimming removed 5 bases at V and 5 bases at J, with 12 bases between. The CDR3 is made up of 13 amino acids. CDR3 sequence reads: CASSQPGHETQYF. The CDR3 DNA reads TGTGCCAGCAGTCAGCCAGGTCACGAGACCCAGTACTTC.

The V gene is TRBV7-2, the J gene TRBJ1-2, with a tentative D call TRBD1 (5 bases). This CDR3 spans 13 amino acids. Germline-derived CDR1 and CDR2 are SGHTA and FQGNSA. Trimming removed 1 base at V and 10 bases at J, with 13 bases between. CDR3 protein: CASSLGGGQDYTF. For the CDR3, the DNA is TGTGCCAGCAGCTTAGGGGGCGGCCAAGACTACACCTTC.

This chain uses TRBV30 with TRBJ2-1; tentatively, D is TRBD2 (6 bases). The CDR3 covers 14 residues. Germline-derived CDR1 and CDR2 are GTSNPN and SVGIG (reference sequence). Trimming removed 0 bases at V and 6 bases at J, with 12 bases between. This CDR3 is CAWSVRVGGNEQFF. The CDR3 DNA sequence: TGTGCCTGGAGTGTACGAGTGGGGGGCAATGAGCAGTTCTTC.

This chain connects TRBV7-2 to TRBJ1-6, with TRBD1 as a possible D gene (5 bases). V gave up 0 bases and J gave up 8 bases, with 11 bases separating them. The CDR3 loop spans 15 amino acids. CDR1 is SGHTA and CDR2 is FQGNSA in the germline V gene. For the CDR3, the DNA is TGTGCCAGCAGCTTAGCAGGGGTAGCTGATTCACCCCTCCACTTT. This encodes CASSLAGVADSPLHF.

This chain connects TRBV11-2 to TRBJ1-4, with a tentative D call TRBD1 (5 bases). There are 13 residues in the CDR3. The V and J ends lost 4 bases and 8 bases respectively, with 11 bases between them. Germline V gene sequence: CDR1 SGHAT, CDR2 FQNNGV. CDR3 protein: CASSSGEGEKLFF. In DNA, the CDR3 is TGTGCCAGCAGCTCGGGGGAAGGAGAAAAACTGTTTTTT.

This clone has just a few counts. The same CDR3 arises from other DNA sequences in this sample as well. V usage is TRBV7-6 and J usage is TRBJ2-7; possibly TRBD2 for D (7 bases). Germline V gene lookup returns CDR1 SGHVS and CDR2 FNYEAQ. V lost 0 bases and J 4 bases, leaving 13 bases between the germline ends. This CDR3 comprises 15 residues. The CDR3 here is CASSLAGGLSYEQYF. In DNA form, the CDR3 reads TGTGCCAGCAGCTTAGCGGGGGGGCTATCGTACGAGCAGTACTTC.

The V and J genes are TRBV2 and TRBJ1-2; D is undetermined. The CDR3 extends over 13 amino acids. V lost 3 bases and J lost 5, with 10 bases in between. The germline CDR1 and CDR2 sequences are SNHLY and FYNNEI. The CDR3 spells CASSDRLPYGYTF. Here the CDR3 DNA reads TGTGCCAGCAGTGATAGACTGCCTTATGGCTACACCTTC.

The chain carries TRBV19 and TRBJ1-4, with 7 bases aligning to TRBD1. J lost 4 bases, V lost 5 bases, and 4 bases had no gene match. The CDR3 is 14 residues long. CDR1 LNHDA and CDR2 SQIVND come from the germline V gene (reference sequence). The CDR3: CASSRDSLNEKLFF. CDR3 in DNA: TGTGCCAGTAGTCGGGACAGCCTTAATGAAAAACTGTTTTTT.

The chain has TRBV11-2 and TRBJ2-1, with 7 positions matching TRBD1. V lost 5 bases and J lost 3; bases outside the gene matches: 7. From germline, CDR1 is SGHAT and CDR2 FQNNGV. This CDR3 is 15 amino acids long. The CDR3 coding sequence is TGTGCCAGCAGCGTTAGGGGGCGAGACTACAATGAGCAGTTCTTC. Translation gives CASSVRGRDYNEQFF.